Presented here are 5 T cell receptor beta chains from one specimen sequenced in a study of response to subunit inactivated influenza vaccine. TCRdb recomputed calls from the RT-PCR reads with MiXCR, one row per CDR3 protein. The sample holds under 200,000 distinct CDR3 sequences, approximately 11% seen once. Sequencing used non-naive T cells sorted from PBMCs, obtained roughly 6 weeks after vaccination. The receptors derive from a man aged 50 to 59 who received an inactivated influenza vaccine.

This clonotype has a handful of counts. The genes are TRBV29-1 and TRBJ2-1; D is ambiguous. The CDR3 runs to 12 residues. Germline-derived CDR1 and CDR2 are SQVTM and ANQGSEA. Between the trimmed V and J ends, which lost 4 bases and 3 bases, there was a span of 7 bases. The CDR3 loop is CSVVVFYNEQFF. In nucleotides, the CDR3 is TGCAGCGTTGTTGTGTTCTACAATGAGCAGTTCTTC.

The CDR3 sequence is CASSRDSYPTDTQYF. The CDR3 DNA is TGTGCCAGCAGCCGAGACAGTTACCCCACAGATACGCAGTATTTT. The chain links TRBV6-4 to TRBJ2-3; D may be TRBD1 (5 bases). The CDR3 is 15 amino acids. V was cut by 6 bases and J by 2 bases, with 15 bases left in between. In germline, CDR1 is MRHNA, CDR2 SNTAGT.

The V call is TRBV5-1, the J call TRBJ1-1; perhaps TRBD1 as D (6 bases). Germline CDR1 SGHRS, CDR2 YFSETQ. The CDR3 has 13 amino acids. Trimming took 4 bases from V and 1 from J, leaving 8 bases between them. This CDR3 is CASSKQGNTEAFF. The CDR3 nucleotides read TGCGCCAGCAGCAAACAGGGGAACACTGAAGCTTTCTTT. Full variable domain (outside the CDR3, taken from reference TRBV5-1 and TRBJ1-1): KAGVTQTPRYLIKTRGQQVTLSCSPISGHRSVSWYQQTPGQGLQFLFEYFSETQRNKGNFPGRFSGRQFSNSRSEMNVSTLELGDSALYLCASSKQGNTEAFFGQGTRLTVV.

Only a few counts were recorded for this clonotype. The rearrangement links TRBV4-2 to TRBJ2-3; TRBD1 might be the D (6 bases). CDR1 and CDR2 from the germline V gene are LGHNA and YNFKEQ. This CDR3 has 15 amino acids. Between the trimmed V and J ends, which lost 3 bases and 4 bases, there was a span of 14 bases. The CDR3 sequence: CASSHNTGYSDTQYF. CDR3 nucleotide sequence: TGTGCCAGCAGCCATAACACAGGGTACTCAGATACGCAGTATTTT.

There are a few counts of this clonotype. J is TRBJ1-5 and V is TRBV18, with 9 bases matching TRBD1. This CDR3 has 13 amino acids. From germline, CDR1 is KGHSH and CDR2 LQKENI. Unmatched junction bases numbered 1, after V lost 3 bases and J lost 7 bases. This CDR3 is CASSPGQGQPQHF. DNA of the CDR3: TGTGCCAGCTCACCGGGACAGGGACAGCCCCAGCATTTT.